Listed below are T cell receptor beta chains from one sample, sequenced in a study of Graves' ophthalmopathy and Graves' hyperthyroidism. TCRdb re-called the multiplex PCR reads through MiXCR, storing one row per CDR3 protein. The table shows around 40,000 distinct CDR3 sequences, with 40% to 65% occurring only once. Specimen: peripheral blood. These receptors all stem from an adult man with Graves' ophthalmopathy. Both conserved end residues are part of each CDR3.

V gene	J gene	CDR3 protein
TRBV3-1	TRBJ2-3	CASSRNDRGVKEDTQYF
TRBV6-2/TRBV6-3	TRBJ1-3	CASSYSYREAGNTIHF
TRBV19	TRBJ2-7	CASSPATGRTYEQYF
TRBV9	TRBJ2-2	CASSVTSGTNTGELFF
TRBV7-9	TRBJ2-7	CASSSGLAGPYEQYF
TRBV5-6	TRBJ2-7	CASSGSGRIYEQYF
TRBV20-1	TRBJ2-1	CSARTSGRSEQFF
TRBV7-3	TRBJ2-3	CASSLSPDTQYF
TRBV5-1	TRBJ2-2	CASSLRTVQTPGELFF
TRBV19	TRBJ1-1	CASSIVLGNTEAFF
TRBV7-6	TRBJ2-7	CASSLGWGNEQYF
TRBV4-2	TRBJ2-3	CASSPTSGGHTDTQYF
TRBV2	TRBJ2-3	CASRDGTAYTDTQYF
TRBV19	TRBJ2-6	CASSMPTGGRGLTF
TRBV20-1	TRBJ2-5	CSARDQYGDLETQYF
TRBV7-3	TRBJ2-2	CASRGGPLIGELFF
TRBV6-1	TRBJ1-3	CASSVSWGGNTIYF
TRBV5-4	TRBJ2-7	CASTRANEQYF
TRBV5-1	TRBJ2-7	CASSPQGSEQYF
TRBV2	TRBJ2-1	CASRETSGRGGEQFF
TRBV2	TRBJ1-3	CASSVSKGRRNTIYF
TRBV6-5	TRBJ1-6	CASTPADRRYNSPLHF
TRBV20-1	TRBJ2-7	CSAISGSRYEQYF
TRBV15	TRBJ2-3	CATSRSTDTQYF
TRBV7-2	TRBJ2-3	CASSFYSTDTQYF
TRBV7-9	TRBJ2-1	CASSFPLAGGRSYNEQFF
TRBV6-5	TRBJ1-1	CATGGNTEAFF
TRBV4-1	TRBJ2-1	CASSQRGQGDSNEQFF
TRBV9	TRBJ2-6	CASSEGQSANVLTF
TRBV11-2	TRBJ2-7	CASSSTGGPYSYEQYF
TRBV24-1	TRBJ2-1	CATSDRTGQGDYNEQFF